This TCR beta chain derives from a study of TIL therapy for anti-PD-1-resistant metastatic lung cancer. Study context: Half of patients were current or former smokers.

Study-wide findings and caveats: The cohort had more treatment-naive, never-smoker and oncogene-addicted patients than typical. Many TIL product clones were absent from baseline tumor, suggesting clonal contraction.

A note on this clone: What it binds is not known.

This sample's time point: pre-treatment sample, taken before nivolumab and TIL therapy. Tumor tissue came from excised metastases, mostly pleural nodules or supraclavicular lymph nodes. Sequencing used immunoSEQ v3. Here immunoSEQ multiplex PCR was the method, and the copy in TCRdb shows in-frame clones only, minus some. Altogether 9,100 or so clones are present, approximately 83% being singletons, with the ten largest covering 10% to 12%. The V gene's germline CDR1 is MGHDK and CDR2 SYGVNS. Trimming left V 7 bases short and J 8 bases short, with 15 bases between. CDR3 length equals 13 residues. This sequence originates from a person aged 25 to 85 with non-small cell lung cancer. This sequence joins TRBV25-1 and TRBJ2-1; maybe TRBD1 (6 bases). Sequenced material: tumor tissue, taken at baseline. CDR3 nucleotides: TGTGCCAGCACCCCAGGGGCACAGGATGAGCAGTTCTTC. It translates to CASTPGAQDEQFF.